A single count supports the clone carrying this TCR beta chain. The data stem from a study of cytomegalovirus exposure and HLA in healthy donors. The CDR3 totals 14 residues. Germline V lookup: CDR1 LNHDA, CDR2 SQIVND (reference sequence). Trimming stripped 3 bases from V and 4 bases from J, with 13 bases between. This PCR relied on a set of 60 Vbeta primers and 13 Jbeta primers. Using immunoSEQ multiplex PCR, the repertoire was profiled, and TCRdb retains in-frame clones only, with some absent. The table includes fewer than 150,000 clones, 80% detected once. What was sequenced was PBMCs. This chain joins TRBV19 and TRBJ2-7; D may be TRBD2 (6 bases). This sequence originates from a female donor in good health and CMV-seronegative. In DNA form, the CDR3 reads TGTGCCAGTAGTATGTTTGGGCGGGATTACGAGCAGTACTTC. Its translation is CASSMFGRDYEQYF.